A single sample gave rise to the 18 T cell receptor beta chains below, sequenced in a study of blood T cell repertoires in COVID-19. Assay: immunoSEQ multiplex PCR; the TCRdb copy retains only in-frame clones and omits some. This sample carries some 250,000 clones, approximately 85% of them seen once, and the ten largest clones take around 12%. Material for sequencing was peripheral blood. The source is a woman aged 55-70 years with active or convalescent COVID-19.

V usage is TRBV4-1 and J usage is TRBJ2-5, with D tentatively TRBD2 (6 bases). V dropped 4 bases and J dropped 1 base, with 13 bases sitting between them. The CDR3 is 15 amino acids. From germline, CDR1 is MGHRA and CDR2 YSYEKL. In nucleotides, the CDR3 is TGCGCCAGCAGCCTTACCCGGAGGGTCCAAGAGACCCAGTACTTC. Amino acids: CASSLTRRVQETQYF.

The J gene is TRBJ2-1, the V gene TRBV7-3, with 11 bases aligning to TRBD2. This CDR3 has 17 amino acids. J lost 3 bases, V lost 0 bases, and 4 bases had no gene match. Germline CDR1 is SGHTA and CDR2 is FQGTGA. CDR3 residues: CASSLTRLAGGYNEQFF. DNA of the CDR3: TGTGCCAGCAGCTTAACTAGGCTAGCGGGGGGCTACAATGAGCAGTTCTTC.

V usage is TRBV7-2 and J usage is TRBJ2-1; weak D call: TRBD2 (7 bases). The V end was cut by 5 bases, the J end by 6 bases, with 17 bases between. The CDR3 runs 15 residues. Germline CDR1 reads SGHTA; CDR2 reads FQGNSA. CDR3 region: CASSPSWGGSNEQFF. CDR3 nucleotides: TGTGCCAGCAGCCCCTCCTGGGGGGGCTCCAATGAGCAGTTCTTC.

The chain joins TRBV9 to TRBJ1-6; D remains ambiguous. The CDR3 is made up of 15 amino acids. Looked up from germline, CDR1 is SGDLS and CDR2 is YYNGEE. V was clipped by 7 bases and J by 6 bases, with 17 bases between them. The CDR3 DNA reads as TGTGCCAGCGGAGGAGCCCCGTCGCCTAATTCACCCCTCCACTTT. Translation gives CASGGAPSPNSPLHF.

The V and J genes are TRBV2 and TRBJ2-5; TRBD1 might be the D (5 bases). The CDR3 sequence is 15 residues long. The V and J ends lost 1 base and 6 bases respectively, with 15 bases between them. The V gene's germline CDR1 is SNHLY and CDR2 FYNNEI. The CDR3 region has the DNA TGTGCCAGCAGTGAAGAGGGGCCGGGCTTTAAGACCCAGTACTTC. Its protein product is CASSEEGPGFKTQYF.

The genes are TRBV11-2 and TRBJ1-3, with D unresolved. V was cut by 5 bases and J by 2 bases, with 16 bases left in between. This CDR3 has 16 residues. Per the germline V gene, CDR1 is SGHAT and CDR2 is FQNNGV. The CDR3 coding sequence is TGTGCCAGCAGCCTGTCGTCCGGGGTTACTGGAAACACCATATATTTT. Residues: CASSLSSGVTGNTIYF.

The CDR3 DNA is TGTGCCAGCAGCTTACACGCCATGGGTAGCGGTAGCACAGATACGCAGTATTTT. It encodes CASSLHAMGSGSTDTQYF. The chain joins TRBV11-2 to TRBJ2-3; possible D gene TRBD2, 6 bases. The CDR3 covers 18 residues. Germline assignment: CDR1 SGHAT and CDR2 FQNNGV. With 2 bases removed from V and 0 bases from J, the gap between germline ends came to 18 bases.

The CDR3 DNA reads TGTGCCAGCAGCTTATTGGCGGGGGGGCCAGCAGATACGCAGTATTTT. Translated, it gives CASSLLAGGPADTQYF. The V and J genes are TRBV7-3 and TRBJ2-3, with 9 bases that match TRBD2. V was pared by 2 bases and J by 4 bases, with 7 bases of the junction left unmatched. The CDR3 is made up of 16 amino acids. From germline, CDR1 is SGHTA and CDR2 FQGTGA.

This clone was counted only a few times. The rearrangement uses TRBV10-1 and TRBJ2-7, with D maybe TRBD2 (6 bases). This CDR3 comprises 14 residues. V lost 6 bases and J 2 bases, leaving 14 bases between the germline ends. Looked up from germline, CDR1 is WNHNN and CDR2 is SYGVQD (reference sequence). CDR3 sequence: CASSTGTWPYEQYF. The CDR3 coding sequence is TGCGCCAGCAGCACGGGGACTTGGCCCTACGAGCAGTACTTC.

The rearrangement links TRBV5-1 to TRBJ1-4; maybe TRBD1 (6 bases). Trimming left V 4 bases short and J 7 bases short, with 17 bases between. This CDR3 is 15 amino acids long. CDR1 SGHRS and CDR2 YFSETQ come from the germline V gene. The CDR3 DNA reads as TGCGCCAGCAGCACGACTGGACAAGGGGGTGAAAAACTGTTTTTT. This translates into CASSTTGQGGEKLFF. Full variable domain (remainder filled in from reference TRBV5-1 and TRBJ1-4): KAGVTQTPRYLIKTRGQQVTLSCSPISGHRSVSWYQQTPGQGLQFLFEYFSETQRNKGNFPGRFSGRQFSNSRSEMNVSTLELGDSALYLCASSTTGQGGEKLFFGSGTQLSVL.

V is TRBV7-9 and J is TRBJ2-7; a weak D match, TRBD1 (5 bases). The germline V gene encodes CDR1 SEHNR and CDR2 FQNEAQ (reference sequence). This CDR3 is 17 amino acids long. V lost 3 bases and J 3 bases, leaving 21 bases between the germline ends. DNA of the CDR3: TGTGCCAGCAGCTTTGGGGCTGGGCCTGAATGGCTCTACGAGCAGTACTTC. It codes for CASSFGAGPEWLYEQYF.

The genes are TRBV5-1 and TRBJ2-3; 14 bases are a match to TRBD2. After removal of 4 bases from V and 5 bases from J, the junction contained 6 bases not matched to a gene. This CDR3 comprises 16 residues. The germline CDR1 and CDR2 sequences are SGHRS and YFSETQ. The CDR3 nucleotides are TGCGCCAGCAGCCCACGGACTAGCGGGGGGATAGATACGCAGTATTTT. It yields the protein CASSPRTSGGIDTQYF.

This sequence joins TRBV18 and TRBJ2-3; TRBD2 agrees at 13 bases. The CDR3 extends over 15 amino acids. The junction had 4 bases not matched to a gene; V was cut back by 6 bases and J by 4 bases. CDR1 is KGHSH and CDR2 is LQKENI in the germline V gene. This chain's CDR3 is CASSATSGGPDTQYF. Here the CDR3 DNA reads TGTGCCAGCTCGGCGACTAGCGGGGGGCCAGATACGCAGTATTTT.

This clone was recorded only once. The chain combines TRBV21-1 with TRBJ1-5. TRBV21-1 represents a pseudogene. This CDR3 has 14 residues. The DNA of the CDR3 is TGTGCCAGCAGCAAGGCGAGGCGGAGTCAGCCCCAGCATTTT. Encoded protein: CASSKARRSQPQHF.

This sequence joins TRBV5-8 and TRBJ1-6; D is possibly TRBD1 (5 bases). CDR3 length: 16 amino acids. Germline loops: CDR1 SGHTS, CDR2 YDEGEE. V dropped 7 bases and J dropped 2 bases, with 16 bases sitting between them. For the CDR3, the DNA is TGTGCCAGCCCACGAAGGGGCAGCGCCTATAATTCACCCCTCCACTTT. Translating gives CASPRRGSAYNSPLHF.

The CDR3 region has the DNA TGCGCCAGCAGCTTGGGACAGGGGGAGCACAATGAGCAGTTCTTC. Translated: CASSLGQGEHNEQFF. This sequence joins TRBV5-1 and TRBJ2-1; 9 bases match TRBD1. Germline V gene lookup returns CDR1 SGHRS and CDR2 YFSETQ. There are 15 residues in the CDR3. V gave up 0 bases and J gave up 5 bases; unmatched junction bases: 3.

This chain joins TRBV7-6 and TRBJ2-1; 7 bases line up with TRBD2. The CDR3 consists of 15 residues. The junction had 4 bases not matched to a gene; V was cut back by 1 base and J by 4 bases. Germline-derived CDR1 and CDR2 are SGHVS and FNYEAQ. The CDR3 sequence: CASSLVAGEYNEQFF. CDR3 DNA: TGTGCCAGCAGCTTAGTGGCGGGGGAGTACAATGAGCAGTTCTTC.

The chain links TRBV7-3 to TRBJ2-1, with 8 bases fitting TRBD1. The CDR3 extends over 15 amino acids. Germline trimming cut 5 bases from V and 4 bases from J; bases unmatched to any gene: 7. CDR1 and CDR2 (germline): SGHTA, FQGTGA. The CDR3 protein is CASSLRQGRYNEQFF. CDR3 nucleotide sequence: TGTGCCAGCAGCCTGAGACAGGGGAGGTACAATGAGCAGTTCTTC.